This record covers a single T cell receptor (beta chain). No antigen is known for it. The entry originates in a study of blood T cells in healthy people across ages. Study-level findings and limits: Long-lived donors exceeded aged donors in naive CD4+ cells and diversity. Unknown CMV status may confound age-related changes in expanded clones. Significant beta diversity loss was already apparent by age 40, declining roughly linearly.

The J segment lost 6 bases and the V segment lost 8 bases, leaving 6 bases of the junction unmatched. Germline V CDR1 and CDR2: GTSNPN, SVGIG (reference sequence). The CDR3 has 11 residues. The authors ran a second PCR of about 7 to 11 cycles using a sample-barcoded 5' primer and a J-beta primer mix. A template-switch adaptor that had 12 random nucleotides put a tag on each cDNA molecule. TCRdb redid the calling of the 5' RACE reads with MiXCR, one entry per CDR3 protein. Of 1.5 million to 2 million distinct CDR3 sequences in the sample, about 28% were seen once. Sequenced material: blood. This receptor was obtained from a woman aged 25 to 45 in good health. The rearrangement joins TRBV30 to TRBJ1-2; 7 bases agree with TRBD1. Here the CDR3 reads CAKTGFNGYTF. The CDR3 nucleotides are TGTGCCAAGACAGGGTTTAATGGCTACACCTTC. Together with reference TRBV30 and TRBJ1-2, the CDR3 gives the full variable domain: SQTIHQWPATLVQPVGSPLSLECTVEGTSNPNLYWYRQAAGRGLQLLFYSVGIGQISSEVPQNLSASRPQDRQFILSSKKLLLSDSGFYLCAKTGFNGYTFGSGTRLTVV.